The 27 T cell receptor beta chains below were found in one sample sequenced in a study of glioma-infiltrating T cells after dendritic cell vaccination. Sequencing used immunoSEQ multiplex PCR; TCRdb keeps in-frame clones, though not all of them. The repertoire holds about 21,000 clones, 79% seen once, with about 36% in the top ten. Sequences were derived from blood, sampled before dendritic cell vaccination. The receptors were sampled from a human donor with glioblastoma.

This chain connects TRBV10-3 to TRBJ2-7; 9 bases align to TRBD2. Germline V gene sequence: CDR1 ENHRY, CDR2 SYGVKD. With V trimmed by 5 bases and J by 2 bases, 13 bases remained unmatched. CDR3 length equals 17 residues. The CDR3 sequence: CAISLYKGTSRTYEQYF. In nucleotides, the CDR3 is TGTGCCATCAGTCTCTATAAGGGGACTAGCCGTACCTACGAGCAGTACTTC.

This chain links TRBV28 with TRBJ2-3, with TRBD2 as a possible D gene (6 bases). The CDR3 covers 15 residues. Trimming shortened V by 5 bases and J by 1 base, and 13 bases separated the two germline ends. Germline V gene lookup returns CDR1 MDHEN and CDR2 SYDVKM. The DNA of the CDR3 is TGTGCCAGCAGTATCATGACGGGGGGCACAGATACGCAGTATTTT. Protein sequence: CASSIMTGGTDTQYF.

CDR3 coding DNA: TGTGCCAGCAGTCACCGGGACACTTTATACGAGCAGTACTTC. It specifies CASSHRDTLYEQYF. V gene TRBV6-6 combines with J gene TRBJ2-7; a possible D gene is TRBD1 (6 bases). Germline assignment: CDR1 MNHNY and CDR2 SVGAGI (reference sequence). V lost 5 bases and J 4 bases, leaving 15 bases between the germline ends. The CDR3 is 14 residues long.

The gene calls are TRBV29-1 and TRBJ1-2; TRBD1 is a possible D gene (6 bases). The CDR3 is made up of 16 amino acids. V gave up 6 bases and J gave up 2 bases, with 22 bases separating them. Per germline, CDR1 SQVTM and CDR2 ANQGSEA. The CDR3 loop is CSVYGLNRATNYGYTF. The CDR3 DNA reads TGCAGCGTGTACGGCCTGAACAGGGCGACGAACTATGGCTACACCTTC.

The chain is built from TRBV25-1 and TRBJ2-7; 7 nucleotides agree with TRBD2. Germline trimming cut 6 bases from V and 7 bases from J; bases unmatched to any gene: 12. Germline-derived CDR1 and CDR2 are MGHDK and SYGVNS. The CDR3 consists of 14 residues. The CDR3 DNA reads TGTGCCAGCAGGGCCCAGGGAGGGCCTGGGGAGCAGTACTTC. Its translation is CASRAQGGPGEQYF.

This clone was observed once. CDR3 residues: CASGLGQLHYGYTF. The CDR3 DNA is TGTGCTAGTGGACTCGGACAGTTACACTATGGCTACACCTTC. This chain uses TRBV12-5 with TRBJ1-2, with D perhaps matching TRBD1 (6 bases). Per germline, CDR1 LGHNT and CDR2 FRNRAP. Deletions cut 6 bases from V and 3 bases from J, with 14 bases between. The CDR3 covers 14 residues.

The rearrangement links TRBV6-5 to TRBJ1-2; tentatively, D is TRBD1 (5 bases). Trimming removed 2 bases from V and 4 bases from J, with 11 bases in between. The CDR3 is 14 residues long. Germline CDR1 MNHEY, CDR2 SVGAGI. The CDR3 spells CASSYKPGGYGYTF. Here the CDR3 DNA reads TGTGCCAGCAGTTACAAGCCCGGGGGCTATGGCTACACCTTC.

The chain carries TRBV7-8 and TRBJ1-2; D unclear. The CDR3 contains 13 residues. V lost 3 bases, J lost 8 bases, and 13 bases lay in between. In germline, CDR1 is SGHVS, CDR2 FQNEAQ. CDR3 region: CASSFLPTVGYTF. The CDR3 nucleotides read TGTGCCAGCAGCTTTTTACCTACCGTCGGCTACACCTTC.

This clone was recorded once. This chain joins TRBV4-3 and TRBJ2-1; TRBD2 matches 10 bases. Germline V lookup: CDR1 LGHNA, CDR2 YSLEER. The CDR3 sequence is 15 residues long. The V gene end was trimmed by 2 bases and the J gene end by 10 bases; junction bases not matched to a gene: 8. CDR3 nucleotides: TGCGCCAGCAGCCAAAACAGCGGGAGGGCCGGGGAGCAGTTCTTC. Its protein is CASSQNSGRAGEQFF.

In this sample, this clone turned up a few times. A read error may produce the germline difference seen at one junction end. The chain combines TRBV5-6 with TRBJ2-7, with a possible D match to TRBD2 (6 bases). The CDR3 totals 15 residues. CDR1 and CDR2 (germline): SGHDT, YYEEEE. CDR3 loop: CASSEYAGPSYEQYF. DNA of the CDR3: TGCGCCAGCAGTGAGTACGCGGGACCCTCCTACGAGCAGTACTTC.

The DNA of the CDR3 is TGTGCCAGCAGCCCCACCCCCTCGGCTAGCGGGAGTATTGCTCAGTACTTC. Translated, it gives CASSPTPSASGSIAQYF. The V call is TRBV7-2, the J call TRBJ2-4; TRBD2 matches 10 bases. The V segment lost 5 bases and the J segment 12 bases; nucleotides outside the gene matches: 19. The CDR3 is 17 amino acids. Germline V lookup: CDR1 SGHTA, CDR2 FQGNSA.

This clone was detected only a few times. The V gene is TRBV15, the J gene TRBJ2-5; perhaps TRBD1 as D (6 bases). Trimming took off 6 bases at V and 0 bases at J, with 11 bases between the two ends. The germline V gene encodes CDR1 LNHNV and CDR2 YYDKDF (reference sequence). The CDR3 has 14 residues. The CDR3 loop reads CATRTGHNQETQYF. CDR3 bases: TGTGCCACCAGGACGGGACACAACCAAGAGACCCAGTACTTC.

The rearrangement links TRBV21-1 to TRBJ2-3; TRBD2, the table's D call, lacks a check against the DNA. TRBV21-1 is annotated as a pseudogene. CDR3 size: 15 residues. The CDR3 DNA reads TGTGCCCGGGAGGGTCTAGCGGGATCCACAGATACGCAGTATTTT. It encodes CAREGLAGSTDTQYF.

The J gene is TRBJ2-3, the V gene TRBV7-2; 7 positions agree with TRBD1. In germline, CDR1 is SGHTA, CDR2 FQGNSA. The V segment lost 4 bases and the J segment 4 bases; nucleotides outside the gene matches: 8. The CDR3 sequence is 15 residues long. The CDR3 coding sequence is TGTGCCAGCAGCTATACAGGGGTCGCACCAGATACGCAGTATTTT. Its translation: CASSYTGVAPDTQYF.

The J gene is TRBJ2-7, the V gene TRBV19; 8 bases are a match to TRBD2. Per the germline V gene, CDR1 is LNHDA and CDR2 is SQIVND (reference sequence). CDR3 length: 16 residues. V lost 2 bases to trimming and J lost 3 bases; unmatched junction nucleotides: 9. CDR3 sequence (DNA): TGTGCCAGTAGTATAAATATCGGGCTAGCGGGCTACGAGCAGTACTTC. Residues: CASSINIGLAGYEQYF.

The chain joins TRBV7-2 to TRBJ2-3, with 8 bases that match TRBD2. The CDR3 loop spans 15 amino acids. The germline V gene encodes CDR1 SGHTA and CDR2 FQGNSA. The junction had 4 bases not matched to a gene; V was cut back by 5 bases and J by 0 bases. The CDR3 loop is CASSLVAGSTDTQYF. The DNA for the CDR3 is TGTGCCAGCAGCCTCGTAGCGGGGAGCACAGATACGCAGTATTTT.

Here the CDR3 reads CATVPGQGNYGYTF. CDR3 coding DNA: TGTGCCACCGTCCCGGGACAGGGAAACTATGGCTACACCTTC. The chain recombines TRBV6-5 with TRBJ1-2; 9 bases are a match to TRBD1. Germline V gene lookup returns CDR1 MNHEY and CDR2 SVGAGI. The CDR3 runs to 14 residues. With 10 bases clipped from V and 2 bases from J, the junction kept 8 bases outside the gene matches.

V and J are TRBV19 and TRBJ1-5; D is unclear. V was shortened by 7 bases and J by 5 bases, with 12 bases between the two germline ends. Looked up from germline, CDR1 is LNHDA and CDR2 is SQIVND (reference sequence). CDR3 size: 13 residues. The CDR3 DNA reads TGTGCCAGTACCCCCTACCGGGATCAGCCCCAGCATTTT. Amino acids: CASTPYRDQPQHF.

This clone is a singleton in its sample. The chain carries TRBV28 and TRBJ2-7, with D possibly being TRBD1 (5 bases). Germline V gene sequence: CDR1 MDHEN, CDR2 SYDVKM. Between the trimmed V and J ends, which lost 4 bases and 0 bases, there was a span of 10 bases. This CDR3 comprises 14 residues. The CDR3 is CASSSGRASYEQYF. The CDR3 DNA reads as TGTGCCAGCAGTTCGGGCAGGGCCTCCTACGAGCAGTACTTC.

The genes are TRBV7-3 and TRBJ1-2; D not certain. CDR3 length: 12 residues. Germline CDR1 SGHTA, CDR2 FQGTGA. V was pared by 2 bases and J by 6 bases, with 7 bases between. This chain's CDR3 is CASSLAGNGYTF. The CDR3 nucleotides read TGTGCCAGCAGCTTAGCCGGGAATGGCTACACCTTC. Supplemented by reference TRBV7-3 and TRBJ1-2, the full variable domain reads GAGVSQTPSNKVTEKGKYVELRCDPISGHTALYWYRQSLGQGPEFLIYFQGTGAADDSGLPNDRFFAVRPEGSVSTLKIQRTERGDSAVYLCASSLAGNGYTFGSGTRLTVV.

The rearrangement joins TRBV11-2 to TRBJ2-3, with D possibly matching TRBD2 (5 bases). Per the germline V gene, CDR1 is SGHAT and CDR2 is FQNNGV. The CDR3 loop spans 15 amino acids. V was cut by 5 bases and J by 1 base, with 13 bases left in between. This CDR3 reads CASSPRTGRTDTQYF. The CDR3 coding sequence is TGTGCCAGCAGCCCAAGGACTGGGCGCACAGATACGCAGTATTTT. The whole variable domain, filled in from reference TRBV11-2 and TRBJ2-3, reads EAGVAQSPRYKIIEKRQSVAFWCNPISGHATLYWYQQILGQGPKLLIQFQNNGVVDDSQLPKDRFSAERLKGVDSTLKIQPAKLEDSAVYLCASSPRTGRTDTQYFGPGTRLTVL.

The chain has TRBV30 and TRBJ2-3; a weak D match, TRBD1 (5 bases). The length of the CDR3 is 17 residues. CDR1 and CDR2 from the germline V gene are GTSNPN and SVGIG (reference sequence). Trimming stripped 0 bases from V and 2 bases from J, with 18 bases between. This CDR3 is CAWSVRAGYSTTDTQYF. The CDR3, as DNA: TGTGCCTGGAGTGTAAGGGCAGGGTATTCGACCACAGATACGCAGTATTTT.

J is TRBJ2-1 and V is TRBV4-3; 12 bases align to TRBD2. Germline CDR1 and CDR2: LGHNA and YSLEER. The CDR3 totals 15 residues. Germline trimming cut 2 bases from V and 8 bases from J; bases unmatched to any gene: 4. The DNA for the CDR3 is TGCGCCAGCAGCCAACTAGCGGGAGGGCTTCATGAGCAGTTCTTC. Protein product: CASSQLAGGLHEQFF.

The rearrangement joins TRBV2 to TRBJ2-7, with 9 bases matching TRBD2. The CDR3 length is 15 residues. With 5 bases clipped from V and 5 bases from J, the junction kept 10 bases outside the gene matches. Germline values: CDR1 SNHLY, CDR2 FYNNEI. CDR3: CASSPSSGEDDEQYF. The CDR3 DNA sequence: TGTGCCAGCAGTCCGTCTAGCGGGGAGGACGACGAGCAGTACTTC.

This clone was counted only a few times. The chain recombines TRBV30 with TRBJ2-6, with 10 bases fitting TRBD2. Germline-derived CDR1 and CDR2 are GTSNPN and SVGIG (reference sequence). The CDR3 spans 20 residues. With V trimmed by 1 base and J by 3 bases, 15 bases remained unmatched. The DNA for the CDR3 is TGTGCCTGGAGTGACGGTGGATCCAGCGGGAGGGTGGTTGGGGCCAACGTCCTGACTTTC. This codes for CAWSDGGSSGRVVGANVLTF.

V is TRBV10-3 and J is TRBJ2-5, with D tentatively TRBD1 (7 bases). CDR3 length equals 17 residues. In germline, CDR1 is ENHRY, CDR2 SYGVKD. The germline V and J ends were trimmed by 8 bases and 4 bases, with 26 bases remaining between them. CDR3 bases: TGTGCCATCGGCCAGGGGGGAGTGGGGGGTAGATCAGAGACCCAGTACTTC. This encodes CAIGQGGVGGRSETQYF.

The chain uses TRBV15 and TRBJ2-2; no clear D. This CDR3 spans 13 amino acids. Trimming cost V 1 base and J 4 bases, with 4 bases left between them. CDR1 is LNHNV and CDR2 is YYDKDF in the germline V gene (reference sequence). The DNA of the CDR3 is TGTGCCACCAGCAGAGTGCGCACCGGGGAGCTGTTTTTT. Protein: CATSRVRTGELFF.